This TCR beta chain was found in a study of blood T cells in healthy people across ages. With 5 bases clipped from V and 6 bases from J, the junction kept 7 bases outside the gene matches. The CDR3 totals 15 residues. A second PCR of roughly 7 to 11 cycles used a sample-barcoded 5' primer and a J-beta primer mix. One entry per CDR3 protein, called by TCRdb with MiXCR from the 5' RACE reads. The sample yields under 1,100,000 distinct CDR3 sequences, approximately 26% seen once. This sample was also put to use in a study of T cells of mothers and their children.

Specimen: blood. This clonotype originated in a girl under 10 years old in good health. This chain links TRBV12-3 or TRBV12-4 with TRBJ2-1; 10 bases are shared with TRBD1. The CDR3 spells CASSPGTGDVNEQFF. CDR3 nucleotides: TGTGCCAGCAGTCCCGGGACAGGGGACGTCAATGAGCAGTTCTTC.